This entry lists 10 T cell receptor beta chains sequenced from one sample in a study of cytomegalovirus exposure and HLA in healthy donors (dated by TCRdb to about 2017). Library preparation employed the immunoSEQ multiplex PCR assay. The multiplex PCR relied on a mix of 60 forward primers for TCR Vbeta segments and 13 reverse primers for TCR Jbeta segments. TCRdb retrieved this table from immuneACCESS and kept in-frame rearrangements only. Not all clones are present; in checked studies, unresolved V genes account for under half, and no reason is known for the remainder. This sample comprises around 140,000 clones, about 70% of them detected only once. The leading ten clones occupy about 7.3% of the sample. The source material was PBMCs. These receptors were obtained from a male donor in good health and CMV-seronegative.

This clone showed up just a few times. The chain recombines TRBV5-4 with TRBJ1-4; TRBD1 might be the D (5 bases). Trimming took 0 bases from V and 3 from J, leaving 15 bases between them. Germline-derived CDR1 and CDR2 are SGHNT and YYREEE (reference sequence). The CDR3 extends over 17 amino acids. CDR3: CASSLGGGSRANEKLFF. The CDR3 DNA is TGTGCCAGCAGCTTGGGTGGGGGGAGTAGAGCTAATGAAAAACTGTTTTTT.

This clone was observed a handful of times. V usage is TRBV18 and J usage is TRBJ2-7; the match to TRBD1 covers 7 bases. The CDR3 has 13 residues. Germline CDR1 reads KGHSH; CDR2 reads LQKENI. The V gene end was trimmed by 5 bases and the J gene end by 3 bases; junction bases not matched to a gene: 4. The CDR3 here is CASSRQGGYEQYF. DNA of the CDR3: TGTGCCAGCTCAAGACAGGGTGGCTACGAGCAGTACTTC.

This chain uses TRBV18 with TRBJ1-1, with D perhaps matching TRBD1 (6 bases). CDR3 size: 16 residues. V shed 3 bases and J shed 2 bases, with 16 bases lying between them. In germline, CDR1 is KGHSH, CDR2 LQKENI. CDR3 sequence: CASSPQTGGPNTEAFF. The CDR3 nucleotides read TGTGCCAGCTCACCCCAGACAGGTGGTCCAAACACTGAAGCTTTCTTT.

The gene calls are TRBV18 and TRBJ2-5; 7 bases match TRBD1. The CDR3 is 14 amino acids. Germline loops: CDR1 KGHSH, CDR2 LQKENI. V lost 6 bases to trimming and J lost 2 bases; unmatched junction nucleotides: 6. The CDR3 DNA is TGTGCCAGCTCCCACGGGACAGTACAAGAGACCCAGTACTTC. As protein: CASSHGTVQETQYF.

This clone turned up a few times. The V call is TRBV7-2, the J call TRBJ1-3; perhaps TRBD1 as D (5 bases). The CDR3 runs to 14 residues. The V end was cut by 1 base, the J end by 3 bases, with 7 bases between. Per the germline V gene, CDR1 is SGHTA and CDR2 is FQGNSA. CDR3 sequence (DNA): TGTGCCAGCAGCTTAGACGGGGGTGGAAACACCATATATTTT. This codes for CASSLDGGGNTIYF.

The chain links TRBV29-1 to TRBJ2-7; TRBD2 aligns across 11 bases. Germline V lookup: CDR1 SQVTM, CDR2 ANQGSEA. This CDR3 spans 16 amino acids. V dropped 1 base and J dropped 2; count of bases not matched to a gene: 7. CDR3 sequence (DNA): TGCAGCGTTGAAGCCTCCGGGACTAGCGGAGCCTACGAGCAGTACTTC. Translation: CSVEASGTSGAYEQYF.

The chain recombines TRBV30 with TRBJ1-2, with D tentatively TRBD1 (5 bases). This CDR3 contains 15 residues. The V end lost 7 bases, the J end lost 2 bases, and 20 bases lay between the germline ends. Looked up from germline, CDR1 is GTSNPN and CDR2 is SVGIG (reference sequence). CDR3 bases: TGTGCCTCCGGGGGGATAGGGACGGCGAACTATGGCTACACCTTC. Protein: CASGGIGTANYGYTF.

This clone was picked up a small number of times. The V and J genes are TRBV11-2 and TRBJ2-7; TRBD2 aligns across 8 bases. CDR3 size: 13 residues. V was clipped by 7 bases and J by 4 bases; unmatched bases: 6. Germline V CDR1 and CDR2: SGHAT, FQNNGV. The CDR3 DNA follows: TGTGCCAGCACCCTACAGCGGGAGTACGAGCAGTACTTC. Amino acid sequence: CASTLQREYEQYF.

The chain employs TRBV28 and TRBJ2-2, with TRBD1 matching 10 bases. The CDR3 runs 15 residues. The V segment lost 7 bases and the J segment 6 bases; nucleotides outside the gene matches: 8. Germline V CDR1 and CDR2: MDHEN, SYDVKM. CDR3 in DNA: TGTGCCAGCACCGGACAGGGGGGCCTCCCCGGGGAGCTGTTTTTT. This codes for CASTGQGGLPGELFF. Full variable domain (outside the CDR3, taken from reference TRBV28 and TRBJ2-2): DVKVTQSSRYLVKRTGEKVFLECVQDMDHENMFWYRQDPGLGLRLIYFSYDVKMKEKGDIPEGYSVSREKKERFSLILESASTNQTSMYLCASTGQGGLPGELFFGEGSRLTVL.

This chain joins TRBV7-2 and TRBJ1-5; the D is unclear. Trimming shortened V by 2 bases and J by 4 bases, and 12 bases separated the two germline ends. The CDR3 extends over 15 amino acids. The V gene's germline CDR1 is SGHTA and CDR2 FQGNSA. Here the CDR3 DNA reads TGTGCCAGCAGCTTAAACCCCGTTAGAAATCAGCCCCAGCATTTT. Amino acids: CASSLNPVRNQPQHF.